The 13 T cell receptor beta chains below were found in one sample sequenced in a study of tacrolimus-resistant gene-edited T cells for transplant recipients. Here immunoSEQ multiplex PCR was the method, and the copy in TCRdb shows in-frame clones only, minus some. The sample has roughly 930 clones; around two fifths are singletons. Described treatment: CRISPR-Cas9 RNP knockout of FKBP12 using synthetic sgRNA#2. PBMCs were stimulated around six hours with overlapping CMV pp65 and IE-1 peptide pools, then IFNgamma-secretion enriched. On day 7, Cas9 ribonucleoprotein electroporation was used to knock out FKBP12. Culture with recombinant human IL-7 and IL-15 expanded the enriched CMV-specific T cells. Specimen: a CMV-specific product grown in culture, collected from cells with FKBP12 knockout. The receptors come from a human donor in good health, a blood donor.

The genes are TRBV7-2 and TRBJ2-2; possible D gene TRBD2, 5 bases. Trimming pared 0 bases from V and 7 bases from J, leaving 15 bases between. Germline loops: CDR1 SGHTA, CDR2 FQGNSA. This CDR3 contains 16 residues. CDR3 amino acids: CASSLARPGKSGELFF. As DNA, the CDR3 is TGTGCCAGCAGCTTAGCGCGGCCGGGGAAGAGCGGGGAGCTGTTTTTT. Full variable domain (outside the CDR3, taken from reference TRBV7-2 and TRBJ2-2): GAGVSQSPSNKVTEKGKDVELRCDPISGHTALYWYRQSLGQGLEFLIYFQGNSAPDKSGLPSDRFSAERTGGSVSTLTIQRTQQEDSAVYLCASSLARPGKSGELFFGEGSRLTVL.

In its sample, this clone ranks as medium-sized. The chain joins TRBV19 to TRBJ2-3; a possible D gene is TRBD1 (6 bases). Between the trimmed V and J ends, which lost 6 bases and 2 bases, there was a span of 15 bases. The CDR3 sequence is 15 residues long. Germline V CDR1 and CDR2: LNHDA, SQIVND (reference sequence). CDR3 region: CASRMGAGPTDTQYF. CDR3 DNA sequence: TGTGCCAGTAGGATGGGGGCAGGCCCCACAGATACGCAGTATTTT.

The chain has TRBV4-1 and TRBJ2-1; 8 nucleotides match TRBD1. The length of the CDR3 is 13 residues. Losses at the gene ends were 2 bases for V and 16 bases for J; bases not matched to a gene: 10. The V gene's germline CDR1 is MGHRA and CDR2 YSYEKL. The CDR3 here is CASSQSPGGAGFF. In nucleotides, the CDR3 is TGCGCCAGCAGCCAATCCCCAGGGGGCGCTGGCTTCTTC.

This clone came up a few times. CDR3 nucleotide sequence: TGTGCCAGCAGCTTGGGTGTCGACAGACCTAATTCACCCCTCCACTTT. Translation: CASSLGVDRPNSPLHF. V is TRBV5-8 and J is TRBJ1-6, with D perhaps matching TRBD1 (5 bases). V was clipped by 0 bases and J by 6 bases, with 13 bases between them. Germline V gene data show CDR1 as SGHTS and CDR2 as YDEGEE. This CDR3 is 16 amino acids long.

Judged by abundance, this clone is large. The junction departs from the called germline gene at one end, perhaps through a read error. In nucleotides, the CDR3 is TGTGCCAGCAGTCAAACCCCGGGACAGGGTGCCTTT. Protein: CASSQTPGQGAF. The chain has TRBV6-6 and TRBJ1-6, with 9 bases lining up with TRBD1. Germline CDR1 reads MNHNY; CDR2 reads SVGAGI (reference sequence). The CDR3 contains 12 residues.

In this sample, this clone is medium-sized. J is TRBJ1-1 and V is TRBV18; possibly TRBD1 for D (6 bases). Germline V gene data show CDR1 as KGHSH and CDR2 as LQKENI. The CDR3 is made up of 15 amino acids. V gave up 5 bases and J gave up 3 bases, with 16 bases separating them. In nucleotides, the CDR3 is TGTGCCAGCTCATCTCAGACAGGCGAACACACTGAAGCTTTCTTT. It is translated as CASSSQTGEHTEAFF.

About this clone itself: The sample has other DNA sequences that encode this CDR3 too. The V call is TRBV7-2, the J call TRBJ2-1; weak D call: TRBD2 (5 bases). The CDR3 consists of 15 residues. Deletions cut 1 base from V and 0 bases from J, with 7 bases between. Germline CDR1 is SGHTA and CDR2 is FQGNSA. DNA for the CDR3: TGTGCCAGCAGCTTAGGGACTCCCTCCTACAATGAGCAGTTCTTC. Amino acids: CASSLGTPSYNEQFF.

The chain joins TRBV30 to TRBJ2-7; D assignment may be TRBD1 or TRBD2 (5 bases each). Trimming removed 4 bases at V and 1 base at J, with 14 bases between. The CDR3 loop spans 14 amino acids. CDR1 GTSNPN and CDR2 SVGIG come from the germline V gene (reference sequence). In DNA form, the CDR3 reads TGTGCCTGGACCAGGGAGTGGGGGTCCTACGAGCAGTACTTC. It yields the protein CAWTREWGSYEQYF.

The gene calls are TRBV5-4 and TRBJ2-2; 7 nucleotides match TRBD2. In germline, CDR1 is SGHNT, CDR2 YYREEE (reference sequence). J gave up 2 bases and V 4 bases, and 8 bases lay outside the gene matches. There are 16 residues in the CDR3. CDR3 region: CASSPGTTTNTGELFF. In DNA form, the CDR3 reads TGTGCCAGCAGCCCGGGGACTACGACAAACACCGGGGAGCTGTTTTTT.

A few counts support this clone. This chain connects TRBV7-3 to TRBJ2-1; D remains ambiguous. The CDR3 totals 15 residues. CDR1 is SGHTA and CDR2 is FQGTGA in the germline V gene. Between the trimmed V and J ends, which lost 4 bases and 4 bases, there was a span of 14 bases. The CDR3 loop is CASSSGEAQYNEQFF. The CDR3 bases are TGTGCCAGCAGCTCCGGCGAGGCCCAGTACAATGAGCAGTTCTTC.

V and J are TRBV5-1 and TRBJ1-1; D remains ambiguous. CDR3 length: 14 amino acids. Between the trimmed V and J ends, which lost 4 bases and 1 base, there was a span of 11 bases. CDR1 and CDR2 (germline): SGHRS, YFSETQ. The CDR3 sequence: CASSDSQRNTEAFF. As DNA, the CDR3 is TGCGCCAGCAGCGATAGTCAGAGGAACACTGAAGCTTTCTTT.

The rearrangement joins TRBV28 to TRBJ2-1; D might be TRBD1 or TRBD2, each matching 6 bases. V lost 3 bases, J lost 9 bases, and 12 bases lay in between. The CDR3 is 13 residues long. CDR1 MDHEN and CDR2 SYDVKM come from the germline V gene. The CDR3 DNA sequence: TGTGCCAGCAGTTTGGTCGGGGGCACTGAGCAGTTCTTC. Translated: CASSLVGGTEQFF.

The chain is built from TRBV7-9 and TRBJ1-6; no definite D call. The CDR3 extends over 15 amino acids. Germline V gene sequence: CDR1 SEHNR, CDR2 FQNEAQ (reference sequence). V gave up 7 bases and J gave up 0 bases, with 10 bases separating them. The CDR3 DNA sequence: TGTGCCAGCATCGGAGAGAGCTCCTATAATTCACCCCTCCACTTT. Encoded protein: CASIGESSYNSPLHF. Based on the CDR3 plus reference TRBV7-9 and TRBJ1-6, the full variable domain is DTGVSQNPRHKITKRGQNVTFRCDPISEHNRLYWYRQTLGQGPEFLTYFQNEAQLEKSRLLSDRFSAERPKGSFSTLEIQRTEQGDSAMYLCASIGESSYNSPLHFGNGTRLTVT.